The clone carrying this T cell receptor (beta chain) showed up just a few times. Its antigen is currently unknown. These data are taken from a study of vaccination and CD4 T cells after COVID-19. Study background: Two of the convalescents were Hispanic, and the group consisted of six males and four females.

An Oncomine TCR Beta short-read assay was used to sequence the DNA from cultured CD4+ T cells. TCRdb re-derived calls from the PCR reads in MiXCR, one entry per CDR3 protein. The sample lists around 12,000 distinct CDR3 sequences; 30% to 35% were seen once. The sample's treatment: roughly 10-day PBMC culture with coronavirus spike peptide pools or control peptides (ViraFEST assay). The ViraFEST method relied on peptide pools to expand antigen-specific T cells, followed by TCR sequencing. Germline V gene sequence: CDR1 DFQATT, CDR2 SNEGSKA (reference sequence). V gave up 5 bases and J gave up 5 bases, with 12 bases separating them. The CDR3 runs to 12 residues.

Sequences were derived from CD4+ T cells from blood, cultured in vitro, sampled before SARS-CoV-2 vaccination. This rearrangement joins TRBV20-1 to TRBJ1-1; D might be TRBD1 (5 bases). This TCR came from a human donor who received a COVID-19 vaccine. CDR3: CSAVLGETEAFF. The CDR3 nucleotides read TGCAGTGCTGTTCTAGGGGAAACTGAAGCTTTCTTT.